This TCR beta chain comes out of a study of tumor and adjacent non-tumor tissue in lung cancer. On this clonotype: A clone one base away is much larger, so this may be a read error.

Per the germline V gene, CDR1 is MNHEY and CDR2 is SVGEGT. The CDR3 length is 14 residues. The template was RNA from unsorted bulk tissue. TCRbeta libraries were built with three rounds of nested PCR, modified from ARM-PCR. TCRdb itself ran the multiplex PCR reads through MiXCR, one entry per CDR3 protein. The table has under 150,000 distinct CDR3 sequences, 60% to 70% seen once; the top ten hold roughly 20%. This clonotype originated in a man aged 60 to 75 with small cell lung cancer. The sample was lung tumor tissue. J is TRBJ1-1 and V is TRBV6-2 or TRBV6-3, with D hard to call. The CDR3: CAISYGNRGTEAFF. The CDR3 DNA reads TGTGCCATCAGTTACGGTAACCGAGGAACTGAAGCTTTCTTT.